The rows below give T cell receptor beta chains drawn from one sample of a study of siplizumab effects on memory and regulatory T cells. Some clones are missing from TCRdb's copy, which holds only in-frame ones; the method was immunoSEQ multiplex PCR. The sample holds about 63,000 clones, less than 85% seen once. The sequenced material came from memory CD4+ T cells sorted from blood. The source is a human donor in good health. Each CDR3 is given with its conserved first and last residue. A D gene is named only where the DNA matches it firmly. For some rows the clone size is stated as once, few or many, or as a class when expanded; others skip it.

TRBJ1-1 14 TRBV5-1 - - TGCGCCAGCAGCTTGATGGCCATGAACACTGAAGCTTTCTTT CASSLMAMNTEAFF
TRBJ1-1 17 TRBV4-2 once - TGTGCCAGCAGCCAACAAACGGCTGCAGCGGGTAACACTGAAGCTTTCTTT CASSQQTAAAGNTEAFF
TRBJ1-2 14 TRBV5-6 - TRBD1 TGTGCCAGCAGCCCGGACAGGGGGTACGGTGGCTACACCTTC CASSPDRGYGGYTF
TRBJ2-7 14 TRBV4-1 - - TGCGCCAGCAGCCATGTGGGACCCTCCTACGAGCAGTACTTC CASSHVGPSYEQYF
TRBJ2-2 17 TRBV19 - - TGTGCCAGTAGTACACAGGGGAGCGGGGGGAACACCGGGGAGCTGTTTTTT CASSTQGSGGNTGELFF
TRBJ1-2 13 TRBV7-6 few - TGTGCCAGCAGCCACCCTGGGGGGTATGGCTACACCTTC CASSHPGGYGYTF
TRBJ2-3 14 TRBV19 - - TGTGCCAGCTCGGAGGGCTTCAACACAGATACGCAGTATTTT CASSEGFNTDTQYF
TRBJ2-7 14 TRBV13 - TRBD1 TGTGCCAGCAGCTTTCGGCAGGGGGCCGGCGAGCAGTACTTC CASSFRQGAGEQYF
TRBJ1-2 11 TRBV6-6 few - TGTGCCAGCAGTTACCTGTTCGGCTACACCTTC CASSYLFGYTF
TRBJ1-5 13 TRBV6-5 - - TGTGCCAGCATAGAGACAGCCAATCAGCCCCAGCATTTT CASIETANQPQHF
TRBJ2-5 15 TRBV2 - TRBD2 TGTGCCAGCAGGGGGACTAGCGGGGGACTAGGGACCCAGTACTTC CASRGTSGGLGTQYF
TRBJ2-7 14 TRBV19 - - TGTGCCAGTAGTTCCCTGGACGGCTACTACGAGCAGTACTTC CASSSLDGYYEQYF
TRBJ2-5 13 TRBV18 - - TGTGCCAGCTCACCGGTGGACCAAGAGACCCAGTACTTC CASSPVDQETQYF
TRBJ1-5 13 TRBV6-5 - - TGTGCCAGCAGTGGGGACCGGTGGCAGCCCCAGCATTTT CASSGDRWQPQHF
TRBJ1-1 9 TRBV21-1 - - TGTGCCAGCAGGCGGGAAGCTTTCTTT CASRREAFF
TRBJ1-2 14 TRBV5-6 once - TGTGCCAGCAGCGTAGCTGTGGGTTTTCATGGCTACACCTTC CASSVAVGFHGYTF
TRBJ1-2 11 TRBV6-5 - - TGTGCCAGCAGGGCCCACTATGGCTACACCTTC CASRAHYGYTF
TRBJ2-3 16 TRBV4-1 - - TGCGCCAGCAGCCAACTAGCGATGGCAAGCACAGATACGCAGTATTTT CASSQLAMASTDTQYF
TRBJ2-5 13 TRBV29-1 - - TGCAGCGCCCGTCGTGGGCCGGGGGAGACCCAGTACTTC CSARRGPGETQYF
TRBJ2-5 14 TRBV6-4 - TRBD2 TGTGCCAGCAGTGACTCCAAGCGGGAGGAGACCCAGTACTTC CASSDSKREETQYF
TRBJ1-1 14 TRBV27 - TRBD1 TGTGCCAGCAGAAGAGAGACAGGGAGGGCTGAAGCTTTCTTT CASRRETGRAEAFF
TRBJ2-3 13 TRBV2 - - TGTGCCAGCAAGCTCATAGTCACAGATACGCAGTATTTT CASKLIVTDTQYF
TRBJ2-3 14 TRBV27 - - TGTGCCAGCAGGATACGCGGCGGCACAGATACGCAGTATTTT CASRIRGGTDTQYF
TRBJ1-6 16 TRBV10-1 - - TGCGCCAGCCAGGCGGATCGGAGCTCCTATAATTCACCCCTCCACTTT CASQADRSSYNSPLHF
TRBJ2-1 17 TRBV5-5 few TRBD1 TGTGCCAGCAGCTATATATTCAAGGGGGCAAGTTTCAATGAGCAGTTCTTC CASSYIFKGASFNEQFF
TRBJ2-7 12 TRBV14 - - TGTGCCAGCAGCCAAGCCTACTACGAGCAGTACTTC CASSQAYYEQYF
TRBJ1-4 13 TRBV6-5 few - TGTGCCAGCCGTAGGGTTACTAATGAAAAACTGTTTTTT CASRRVTNEKLFF